This paragraph reports one TCR beta chain. These data are taken from a study of cytomegalovirus exposure and HLA in healthy donors. Profiling relied on immunoSEQ multiplex PCR, and the TCRdb table lists in-frame clones only, not all of them. The repertoire includes about 330,000 clones, about nine tenths of them detected once, and over 1% sits in the top ten. V was clipped by 8 bases and J by 1 base, with 30 bases between them. CDR3 length equals 20 residues. The germline V gene has CDR1 SNHLY and CDR2 FYNNEI. V gene TRBV2 combines with J gene TRBJ2-1; D might be TRBD1 (5 bases). The receptor was derived from a woman in her thirties in good health and CMV-seropositive. The sequencing sample was made of PBMCs. The CDR3 spells CASPPVADIGAGMSYNEQFF. DNA of the CDR3: TGTGCCAGCCCCCCCGTTGCGGACATAGGGGCAGGGATGTCCTACAATGAGCAGTTCTTC.